Listed here is a single T cell receptor (beta chain). Its antigen is unknown. This sample was taken from a study of T-cell memory formation after mild COVID-19. General observations from the study: Several responding clones turned up in pre-infection memory, indicating that cross-reactive memory may have taken part.

TCRdb used MiXCR to reprocess the 5' RACE reads, holding one entry per CDR3 protein. Of approximately 340,000 distinct CDR3 sequences listed, less than 20% are singletons. Germline V lookup: CDR1 MGHRA, CDR2 YSYEKL. V shed 0 bases and J shed 8 bases, with 13 bases lying between them. The CDR3 consists of 15 residues. The sequenced sample consisted of PBMCs or a T cell subset sorted from them (not recorded which). The chain joins TRBV4-1 to TRBJ1-4; D gene ambiguous. This sequence was found in a man between 18 and 29 years old who had mild COVID-19 (a few samples of this study predate the infection). Cell type and time point are not known. The CDR3 here is CASSQDLSSREKLFF. As DNA, the CDR3 is TGCGCCAGCAGCCAAGATCTGAGCTCTAGGGAAAAACTGTTTTTT.